These 20 T cell receptor beta chains share one sample of origin, sequenced in a study of naive and memory T cell subsets. Regarding treatment: skin biopsy from PPD injection site in Mantoux-positive individual. TCR cDNA received a 3' ligated oligonucleotide that carried a UMI. The SP2 primer and nested alpha and beta constant region primers amplified ligated cDNA in four rounds. Using its own MiXCR run on the UMI-ligation and nested PCR reads, TCRdb lists one record per CDR3 protein. The sample has tens of thousands of distinct CDR3 sequences; approximately 11% are singletons. This material consisted of skin, taken from a tuberculin skin test site. Receptor source: an adult in good health.

This clonotype was seen repeatedly, ten times or more. V is TRBV20-1 and J is TRBJ1-1, with D perhaps matching TRBD1 (6 bases). Trimming pared 5 bases from V and 4 bases from J, leaving 23 bases between. This CDR3 is 16 amino acids long. Germline V gene sequence: CDR1 DFQATT, CDR2 SNEGSKA (reference sequence). The CDR3 region is CSAGKGGARSLTEAFF. CDR3 bases: TGCAGTGCTGGAAAAGGGGGGGCGAGATCCCTCACTGAAGCTTTCTTT.

This clonotype was observed many times. This chain joins TRBV28 and TRBJ1-4; 8 bases align to TRBD1. Germline CDR1 MDHEN, CDR2 SYDVKM. Unmatched junction bases numbered 8, after V lost 6 bases and J lost 8 bases. The CDR3 runs to 14 residues. The CDR3 nucleotides are TGTGCCAGCAGCCGTGGACAGGGTAGAGAAAAACTGTTTTTT. Translation gives CASSRGQGREKLFF. Filled out from reference TRBV28 and TRBJ1-4, the complete variable domain reads DVKVTQSSRYLVKRTGEKVFLECVQDMDHENMFWYRQDPGLGLRLIYFSYDVKMKEKGDIPEGYSVSREKKERFSLILESASTNQTSMYLCASSRGQGREKLFFGSGTQLSVL.

This clonotype was detected many times. The chain uses TRBV3-1 and TRBJ2-7; 11 bases line up with TRBD2. V shed 4 bases, J shed 5 bases, and the junction held 4 bases outside the gene matches. Germline V gives CDR1 LGHDT, CDR2 YNNKEL (reference sequence). The CDR3 loop spans 14 amino acids. CDR3 region: CASSRLAGGHEQYF. CDR3 bases: TGTGCCAGCAGCCGGCTAGCGGGAGGCCACGAGCAGTACTTC.

V usage is TRBV20-1 and J usage is TRBJ2-1; 8 bases fit TRBD1. CDR1 DFQATT and CDR2 SNEGSKA come from the germline V gene (reference sequence). The length of the CDR3 is 14 residues. The trim removed 6 bases at V and 1 base at J, leaving 5 bases unmatched. CDR3 residues: CSALQGGSYNEQFF. The CDR3 coding sequence is TGCAGTGCCCTACAGGGGGGATCCTACAATGAGCAGTTCTTC.

DNA for the CDR3: TGTGCCAGCAGCGTAGGAGGCAGGGGAACCAACTATGGCTACACCTTC. This encodes CASSVGGRGTNYGYTF. The rearrangement joins TRBV9 to TRBJ1-2; a possible D gene is TRBD1 (6 bases). The CDR3 has 16 residues. The germline V and J ends were trimmed by 0 bases and 2 bases, with 14 bases remaining between them. The germline V gene encodes CDR1 SGDLS and CDR2 YYNGEE.

The chain employs TRBV20-1 and TRBJ1-5; D might be TRBD1 (5 bases). CDR1 is DFQATT and CDR2 is SNEGSKA in the germline V gene (reference sequence). V lost 4 bases, J lost 2 bases, and 9 bases lay in between. CDR3 length: 13 amino acids. The CDR3 bases are TGCAGTGCTACAGCACAGGGCAATCAGCCCCAGCATTTT. This codes for CSATAQGNQPQHF.

The chain links TRBV6-5 to TRBJ2-7; 9 bases are a match to TRBD2. From germline, CDR1 is MNHEY and CDR2 SVGAGI. The trim removed 7 bases at V and 3 bases at J, leaving 19 bases unmatched. This CDR3 is 18 amino acids long. Here the CDR3 reads CASIPSGAPKRINYEQYF. Here the CDR3 DNA reads TGTGCCAGCATCCCTAGCGGGGCCCCTAAGAGGATAAACTACGAGCAGTACTTC.

In this sample, this clonotype is medium-sized (0.01 to 0.1%). The V call is TRBV6-5, the J call TRBJ2-1; the D is unclear. The CDR3 runs to 12 residues. The V gene's germline CDR1 is MNHEY and CDR2 SVGAGI. V lost 6 bases and J lost 7, with 10 bases in between. CDR3 in amino acids: CASSHYMNEQFF. DNA for the CDR3: TGTGCCAGCAGCCACTATATGAATGAGCAGTTCTTC.

The sample holds many counts of this clonotype. The chain links TRBV15 to TRBJ2-3, with a weak D call TRBD2 (5 bases). The CDR3 sequence is 15 residues long. V lost 3 bases and J lost 3, with 13 bases in between. CDR1 is LNHNV and CDR2 is YYDKDF in the germline V gene (reference sequence). The chain's CDR3 is CATSRRAFGTDTQYF. The CDR3 DNA sequence: TGTGCCACCAGCAGGAGGGCCTTTGGAACAGATACGCAGTATTTT.

This clonotype was detected ten times or more. The chain links TRBV20-1 to TRBJ1-5, with 11 bases that match TRBD1. The CDR3 sequence is 16 residues long. V dropped 6 bases and J dropped 2; count of bases not matched to a gene: 9. Germline loops: CDR1 DFQATT, CDR2 SNEGSKA (reference sequence). For the CDR3, the DNA is TGCAGTGCCCCCCCTGGGACAGGGGGTGGCAATCAGCCCCAGCATTTT. Amino acid sequence: CSAPPGTGGGNQPQHF.

The chain uses TRBV12-3 or TRBV12-4 and TRBJ1-2, with D possibly TRBD1 on 5 matching bases. V lost 8 bases and J 3 bases, leaving 13 bases between the germline ends. The CDR3 runs to 13 residues. The CDR3 is CASGEQGDYGYTF. In DNA, the CDR3 is TGTGCCAGCGGCGAGCAGGGTGACTATGGCTACACCTTC.

This clonotype appeared many times. The gene calls are TRBV7-6 and TRBJ2-5; 8 positions match TRBD1. The CDR3 covers 16 residues. CDR1 and CDR2 from the germline V gene are SGHVS and FNYEAQ. The V and J ends lost 1 base and 5 bases, in that order; junction bases with no gene match: 9. The CDR3 reads CASSLGLGTGSETQYF. DNA for the CDR3: TGTGCCAGCAGCTTAGGTTTAGGGACAGGCAGTGAGACCCAGTACTTC. Combining the CDR3 with reference TRBV7-6 and TRBJ2-5 gives the whole variable domain GAGVSQSPRYKVTKRGQDVALRCDPISGHVSLYWYRQALGQGPEFLTYFNYEAQQDKSGLPNDRFSAERPEGSISTLTIQRTEQRDSAMYRCASSLGLGTGSETQYFGPGTRLLVL.

The chain joins TRBV29-1 to TRBJ2-7; TRBD2 is a possible D gene (5 bases). The germline CDR1 and CDR2 sequences are SQVTM and ANQGSEA. The ends were cut back, 0 bases at V and 7 bases at J, with 10 bases in the middle. The CDR3 extends over 12 amino acids. CDR3 protein: CSVEDLTGEQYF. The CDR3 bases are TGCAGCGTTGAAGATCTTACGGGAGAGCAGTACTTC.

V usage is TRBV29-1 and J usage is TRBJ1-2, with D unresolved. The CDR3 length is 16 residues. Germline CDR1 reads SQVTM; CDR2 reads ANQGSEA. Trimming removed 4 bases from V and 5 bases from J, with 23 bases in between. In nucleotides, the CDR3 is TGCAGCGTTGTGCCCGGTGGAAAGGGCAGCCCGTATGGCTACACCTTC. Its protein is CSVVPGGKGSPYGYTF.

Ten or more counts support this clonotype. The rearrangement links TRBV7-2 to TRBJ2-1, with a tentative D call TRBD2 (6 bases). The germline V and J ends were trimmed by 6 bases and 2 bases, with 14 bases remaining between them. The CDR3 contains 15 residues. The V gene's germline CDR1 is SGHTA and CDR2 FQGNSA. CDR3: CASRPMGGTYNEQFF. Here the CDR3 DNA reads TGTGCCAGCAGGCCAATGGGGGGTACCTACAATGAGCAGTTCTTC.

This clonotype was observed a handful of times. This sequence joins TRBV28 and TRBJ2-1; D tentatively reads TRBD1 or TRBD2 (5 bases each). V gave up 8 bases and J gave up 8 bases, with 16 bases separating them. The CDR3 length is 13 residues. Germline assignment: CDR1 MDHEN and CDR2 SYDVKM. For the CDR3, the DNA is TGTGCCAGCGCCGGGACCCCGGGCGATGAGCAGTTCTTC. Translated, it gives CASAGTPGDEQFF.

This clonotype was detected a few times. The J gene is TRBJ1-2, the V gene TRBV18; D uncertain. The germline CDR1 and CDR2 sequences are KGHSH and LQKENI. V lost 0 bases and J 7 bases, leaving 9 bases between the germline ends. There are 13 residues in the CDR3. Here the CDR3 reads CASSPPRVGGYTF. The CDR3 DNA reads as TGTGCCAGCTCACCACCGAGGGTTGGTGGCTACACCTTC.

Within the sample, this clonotype is medium-sized (0.01 to 0.1%). The chain employs TRBV20-1 and TRBJ2-7; 8 bases match TRBD1. The CDR3 spans 14 residues. The V and J ends lost 6 bases and 1 base, in that order; junction bases with no gene match: 8. Germline CDR1 and CDR2: DFQATT and SNEGSKA (reference sequence). DNA for the CDR3: TGCAGTGCAATTGGGACAGGCGATTCCTACGAGCAGTACTTC. Translation gives CSAIGTGDSYEQYF.

This clonotype has a count of ten or more. J is TRBJ2-5 and V is TRBV20-1; TRBD1 aligns across 7 bases. The CDR3 runs 12 residues. Germline CDR1 is DFQATT and CDR2 is SNEGSKA (reference sequence). V lost 6 bases, J lost 5 bases, and 6 bases stayed unmatched. This CDR3 is CSAQTGSETQYF. DNA for the CDR3: TGCAGTGCACAGACAGGGTCCGAGACCCAGTACTTC.

This clonotype was detected many times. V gene TRBV7-2 combines with J gene TRBJ2-3, with 7 nucleotides matching TRBD2. The CDR3 contains 14 residues. V lost 1 base and J lost 4; bases outside the gene matches: 2. Germline CDR1 and CDR2: SGHTA and FQGNSA. CDR3 in DNA: TGTGCCAGCAGCTTAGGACTAGCCTCAGATACGCAGTATTTT. Its protein is CASSLGLASDTQYF.